The rows below give T cell receptor beta chains drawn from one sample of a study of blood T cell repertoires in COVID-19. Sequencing was performed with immunoSEQ multiplex PCR; in TCRdb, only in-frame clones are kept and a portion is missing. The sample holds 140,000 or so clones, approximately 89% seen once. The sequenced material came from peripheral blood. The receptors stem from a human donor in a cohort sampled during active COVID-19. The CDR3 runs from the conserved cysteine through the conserved F or W. Each record gives: clone size, V gene, D gene, J gene, CDR3 length, CDR3 DNA, CDR3 protein. A D gene is named only where the DNA matches it firmly. Clone size appears in some rows only: once, few, many, or a class for an expanded clone.

once	TRBV4-3	NA	TRBJ1-2	15	TGCGCCAGCAGCCAAGAAATAGGCGAGGCGTATGGCTACACCTTC	CASSQEIGEAYGYTF
few	TRBV5-5	NA	TRBJ2-7	12	TGTGCCAGCAGCTTGTCGGGGGTCGAGCAGTACTTC	CASSLSGVEQYF
NA	TRBV5-1	TRBD1	TRBJ1-1	13	TGCGCCAGCAGCACGGACAGGGGTTCTGAAGCTTTCTTT	CASSTDRGSEAFF
NA	TRBV5-1	NA	TRBJ1-1	15	TGCGCCAGCAGCTTGGCCCCACAGGGTTCGACTGAAGCTTTCTTT	CASSLAPQGSTEAFF
NA	TRBV6-6	NA	TRBJ1-3	15	TGTGCCAGCAGTTACCCGAGGGTAACTGGAAACACCATATATTTT	CASSYPRVTGNTIYF
NA	TRBV11-1	NA	TRBJ2-2	16	TGTGCCAGCAGCTTAGGGTGGGCAGGGGGGCCCGGGGAGCTGTTTTTT	CASSLGWAGGPGELFF
once	TRBV2	NA	TRBJ1-2	17	TGTGCCAGCAGTGGGCTGCAGACTACCGTATGGGTCTACGGCTACACCTTC	CASSGLQTTVWVYGYTF
once	TRBV6-1	NA	TRBJ2-6	16	TGTGCCAGCAGTGAAGCGGGAGGATATGGGGCCAACGTCCTGACTTTC	CASSEAGGYGANVLTF
NA	TRBV5-1	TRBD1	TRBJ2-1	15	TGCGCCAGCAGCTGGACCGGGACAGAGTACAATGAGCAGTTCTTC	CASSWTGTEYNEQFF
NA	TRBV7-9	NA	TRBJ1-1	14	TGTGCCAGCAGCCCCGGCGGGAGGGCCCGTGAAGCTTTCTTT	CASSPGGRAREAFF
NA	TRBV10-2	NA	TRBJ1-2	12	TGCGCCAGCAGCCAGGTCAGCAATGGCTACACCTTC	CASSQVSNGYTF
few	TRBV5-4	TRBD1	TRBJ1-2	12	TGTGCCAGCAGCCGGACAGGGGATGGCTACACCTTC	CASSRTGDGYTF
NA	TRBV19	NA	TRBJ1-1	17	TGTGCCAGTAGTATGGTGGGGGCAGGTCACGGACACACTGAAGCTTTCTTT	CASSMVGAGHGHTEAFF
NA	TRBV2	TRBD1	TRBJ1-1	13	TGTGCCAGCAATCCCGACAGGGGCACTGAAGCTTTCTTT	CASNPDRGTEAFF
NA	TRBV30	NA	TRBJ1-1	11	TGTGCCTGCCGGGGATCGATGGGAGCTTTCTTT	CACRGSMGAFF
NA	TRBV10-3	TRBD2	TRBJ2-2	15	TGTGCCATCAGTGACGGAGCGGGGGATCACGGGGAGCTGTTTTTT	CAISDGAGDHGELFF
NA	TRBV5-4	NA	TRBJ2-1	12	TGTGCCAGCAGCCAACTAGGATATGAGCAGTTCTTC	CASSQLGYEQFF
NA	TRBV6-5	TRBD1	TRBJ2-3	16	TGTGCCAGCAGTTACTCGGGGGACAGGCTGCGAGATACGCAGTATTTT	CASSYSGDRLRDTQYF
NA	TRBV9	NA	TRBJ2-7	12	TGTGCCAGCAGCTCCAGCTCCTACGAGCAGTACTTC	CASSSSSYEQYF
NA	TRBV4-3	NA	TRBJ2-6	16	TGCGCCAGCAGCCAAGATAGCCACTCTGGGGCCAACGTCCTGACTTTC	CASSQDSHSGANVLTF
NA	TRBV2	TRBD2	TRBJ2-2	15	TGTGCCAGCAGGGCTAGCGGGGGTGGCACCGGGGAGCTGTTTTTT	CASRASGGGTGELFF
once	TRBV10-3	TRBD2	TRBJ2-5	14	TGTGCCATCGGACTAGCGGGGGGCCAAGAGACCCAGTACTTC	CAIGLAGGQETQYF
NA	TRBV27	TRBD2	TRBJ2-7	15	TGTGCCAGCAGCATCCGGACTAGCGGAATCTACGAGCAGTACTTC	CASSIRTSGIYEQYF
NA	TRBV5-6	TRBD1	TRBJ1-4	15	TGTGCCAGCAGCGCGACAGGGACTGCAAATGAAAAACTGTTTTTT	CASSATGTANEKLFF
NA	TRBV19	NA	TRBJ2-1	12	TGTGCCAGTAGTGAAACAGGTAAATCCTTCTTCTTC	CASSETGKSFFF
NA	TRBV7-2	NA	TRBJ1-6	14	TGTGCCAGCAGCTTAGGGGGCAGGGCCTCACCCCTCCACTTT	CASSLGGRASPLHF
NA	TRBV10-2	TRBD1	TRBJ1-2	13	TGCGCCAGCACTGAGACAGGGCGGTTTGGCTACACCTTC	CASTETGRFGYTF
NA	TRBV7-3	TRBD2	TRBJ2-5	15	TGTGCCAGCAGCTTAACTGGGACTAGCGGGGAGACCCAGTACTTC	CASSLTGTSGETQYF
few	TRBV24-1	TRBD1	TRBJ1-2	13	TGTGCCACCAGCGAAGGACAGGGGTATGGCTACACCTTC	CATSEGQGYGYTF
NA	TRBV7-6	TRBD1	TRBJ2-7	13	TGTGCCAGCAGCCTAGGGACAGGCTACGAGCAGTACTTC	CASSLGTGYEQYF
NA	TRBV5-1	TRBD1	TRBJ1-4	14	TGCGCCAGCGGCCCCGGGACAGCAAATGAAAAACTGTTTTTT	CASGPGTANEKLFF
NA	TRBV4-2	NA	TRBJ2-2	15	TGTGCCAGCAGCCAGATATTGCAGGGGACCGGGGAGCTGTTTTTT	CASSQILQGTGELFF
NA	TRBV11-2	TRBD1	TRBJ1-2	14	TGTGCCAGCAGCTTAGCCCGGACAGGGCCCGGCTACACCTTC	CASSLARTGPGYTF
NA	TRBV24-1	TRBD1	TRBJ1-2	14	TGTGCCACCAGTGACCTGGACAGGAACTATGGCTACACCTTC	CATSDLDRNYGYTF
NA	TRBV7-9	NA	TRBJ1-1	13	TGTGCCAGCAGCGGTCAGCGGAGCACTGAAGCTTTCTTT	CASSGQRSTEAFF
NA	TRBV25-1	TRBD1	TRBJ2-7	13	TGTGCCAGCAGTGAATATGGGGACAGCGAGCAGTACTTC	CASSEYGDSEQYF
NA	TRBV7-3	TRBD2	TRBJ2-2	17	TGTGCCAGCAGCTTAATAGGGACTAGCGGGGGAACCGGGGAGCTGTTTTTT	CASSLIGTSGGTGELFF
NA	TRBV7-8	NA	TRBJ2-7	14	TGTGCCAGCAGCTTACGAACAGATTCCTACGAGCAGTACTTC	CASSLRTDSYEQYF
NA	TRBV19	NA	TRBJ1-2	14	TGTGCCAGTAGTATAAACCAGGGATTAAAAGGCTACACCTTC	CASSINQGLKGYTF
NA	TRBV5-1	TRBD2	TRBJ2-3	15	TGCGCCAGCAGCTTGGTTAGCGGGGGGTTCGATACGCAGTATTTT	CASSLVSGGFDTQYF
once	TRBV18	TRBD1	TRBJ1-1	14	TGTGCCAGCTCACCCCGGGACAGGAACACTGAAGCTTTCTTT	CASSPRDRNTEAFF
NA	TRBV6-5	TRBD1	TRBJ1-6	15	TGTGCCAGCAGTTACCAGGGGGCGAGGATTTCACCCCTCCACTTT	CASSYQGARISPLHF
NA	TRBV2	NA	TRBJ2-1	17	TGTGCCAGCAGTGAAGAAGGGAGATGGAGCTCCTACAATGAGCAGTTCTTC	CASSEEGRWSSYNEQFF
NA	TRBV1	NA	TRBJ2-5	19	TGCACCAGCAGACGTCCTAGGACTAGCGGGGGGGCCTGGCAAGAGACCCAGTACTTC	CTSRRPRTSGGAWQETQYF
NA	TRBV7-2	TRBD2	TRBJ2-3	15	TGTGCCAGCAGCTTTAGCGGGGGGGCCGGAGATACGCAGTATTTT	CASSFSGGAGDTQYF
NA	TRBV7-9	NA	TRBJ1-1	15	TGTGCCAGCAGCTCGAGGGGGGGACCGAACACTGAAGCTTTCTTT	CASSSRGGPNTEAFF
NA	TRBV3-1/TRBV3-2	NA	TRBJ1-5	15	TGTGCCAGCAGCCAGGGTCACAGGGTAGATCAGCCCCAGCATTTT	CASSQGHRVDQPQHF
NA	TRBV5-1	NA	TRBJ2-3	16	TGCGCCAGCAGCTTGGGAGGCCAGTTAAGCACAGATACGCAGTATTTT	CASSLGGQLSTDTQYF
NA	TRBV6-2/TRBV6-3	TRBD1	TRBJ2-1	17	TGTGCCAGCAGTTACAGCCCGGGACAGGGGACCTACAATGAGCAGTTCTTC	CASSYSPGQGTYNEQFF
NA	TRBV7-8	NA	TRBJ2-1	14	TGTGCCAGCAGCCAGCTTCGGGGGTACAATGAGCAGTTCTTC	CASSQLRGYNEQFF
once	TRBV2	TRBD2	TRBJ2-1	16	TGTGCCAGCAGTGAGGACTCGCGGGGGTTGGGCAATGAGCAGTTCTTC	CASSEDSRGLGNEQFF
few	TRBV9	NA	TRBJ2-1	16	TGTGCCAGCAGCGACCCTAGCGGAGGGGGTAACAATGAGCAGTTCTTC	CASSDPSGGGNNEQFF
NA	TRBV7-2	TRBD2	TRBJ2-3	18	TGTGCCAGCAGCTTAGCGCTGGCTAGCGGGGGGTTTATGGATACGCAGTATTTT	CASSLALASGGFMDTQYF
NA	TRBV7-3	NA	TRBJ1-2	15	TGTGCCAGCAGCTTAAACGCTGGGAGCGCTATTGGCTACACCTTC	CASSLNAGSAIGYTF